A selection of T cell receptor beta chains follows, all from one sample in a study of blood T cell repertoires in COVID-19. Some clones are missing from TCRdb's copy, which holds only in-frame ones; the method was immunoSEQ multiplex PCR. The table includes 60,000 to 95,000 clones, 87% detected once. The specimen was peripheral blood. Receptors originate from a woman between 50 and 59 years old with acute or convalescent COVID-19. Each CDR3 is given with its conserved first and last residue. The D gene is left open where the match is weak. Clone size is stated in some rows and not others, as once, few, many or a class when expanded.

V gene: TRBV19
clone size: .
J gene: TRBJ2-2
D gene: TRBD1
CDR3 protein: CASTQPGQGTGELFF
CDR3 DNA: TGTGCCAGTACTCAGCCGGGACAGGGAACCGGGGAGCTGTTTTTT

V gene: TRBV25-1
clone size: few
J gene: TRBJ1-1
D gene: .
CDR3 protein: CASSEPGLGTEAFF
CDR3 DNA: TGTGCCAGCAGTGAACCGGGGTTGGGCACTGAAGCTTTCTTT

V gene: TRBV15
clone size: few
J gene: TRBJ1-2
D gene: .
CDR3 protein: CATSPRLDSNVGYGYTF
CDR3 DNA: TGTGCCACCAGCCCAAGATTAGACTCCAATGTGGGCTATGGCTACACCTTC

V gene: TRBV19
clone size: .
J gene: TRBJ1-6
D gene: .
CDR3 protein: CASSMVRGASSPLHF
CDR3 DNA: TGTGCCAGTAGTATGGTACGGGGGGCGTCTTCACCCCTCCACTTT

V gene: TRBV19
clone size: .
J gene: TRBJ2-7
D gene: TRBD1
CDR3 protein: CASNDRGSTYEQYF
CDR3 DNA: TGTGCCAGTAACGACAGGGGGAGCACCTACGAGCAGTACTTC

V gene: TRBV2
clone size: .
J gene: TRBJ1-2
D gene: .
CDR3 protein: CASRESVAGNYGYTF
CDR3 DNA: TGTGCCAGCCGTGAATCAGTGGCAGGGAACTATGGCTACACCTTC

V gene: TRBV5-1
clone size: few
J gene: TRBJ2-2
D gene: TRBD2
CDR3 protein: CASESREDTGELFF
CDR3 DNA: TGCGCCAGCGAATCGCGGGAGGACACCGGGGAGCTGTTTTTT

V gene: TRBV19
clone size: .
J gene: TRBJ2-5
D gene: .
CDR3 protein: CASSTGANQETQYF
CDR3 DNA: TGTGCCAGTAGTACTGGGGCTAACCAAGAGACCCAGTACTTC

V gene: TRBV7-7
clone size: .
J gene: TRBJ2-1
D gene: .
CDR3 protein: CASSLGHSSYNEQFF
CDR3 DNA: TGTGCTAGCAGCTTAGGACACAGCTCCTACAATGAGCAGTTCTTC

V gene: TRBV9
clone size: once
J gene: TRBJ2-1
D gene: TRBD2
CDR3 protein: CASSVKASGGVDEQFF
CDR3 DNA: TGTGCCAGCAGCGTAAAGGCTAGCGGGGGGGTCGATGAGCAGTTCTTC

V gene: TRBV29-1
clone size: .
J gene: TRBJ1-2
D gene: TRBD1
CDR3 protein: CSVAAGGDYGYTF
CDR3 DNA: TGCAGCGTGGCAGCAGGGGGCGACTATGGCTACACCTTC

V gene: TRBV7-2
clone size: .
J gene: TRBJ2-1
D gene: TRBD2
CDR3 protein: CASSPLAGDREQFF
CDR3 DNA: TGTGCCAGCAGCCCCCTGGCGGGAGATCGTGAGCAGTTCTTC

V gene: TRBV5-1
clone size: few
J gene: TRBJ1-2
D gene: .
CDR3 protein: CASRPGTFYGYTF
CDR3 DNA: TGCGCCAGCAGACCAGGCACCTTCTATGGCTACACCTTC

V gene: TRBV28
clone size: .
J gene: TRBJ2-3
D gene: TRBD2
CDR3 protein: CASSSPLAGTDTQYF
CDR3 DNA: TGTGCCAGCAGTTCCCCCCTAGCGGGTACAGATACGCAGTATTTT

V gene: TRBV6-2/TRBV6-3
clone size: .
J gene: TRBJ2-7
D gene: TRBD2
CDR3 protein: CASSYLASGSYEQYF
CDR3 DNA: TGTGCCAGCAGTTACCTCGCTAGCGGATCCTACGAGCAGTACTTC

V gene: TRBV3-1/TRBV3-2
clone size: .
J gene: TRBJ1-1
D gene: TRBD1
CDR3 protein: CASSRGQAGNTEAFF
CDR3 DNA: TGTGCCAGCAGCCGCGGACAGGCCGGGAACACTGAAGCTTTCTTT

V gene: TRBV3-1/TRBV3-2
clone size: .
J gene: TRBJ2-5
D gene: .
CDR3 protein: CASSQIQALRGETQYF
CDR3 DNA: TGTGCCAGCAGCCAAATCCAGGCTTTACGTGGGGAGACCCAGTACTTC

V gene: TRBV28
clone size: few
J gene: TRBJ2-7
D gene: .
CDR3 protein: CASSRTQDPSEQYF
CDR3 DNA: TGTGCCAGCAGTCGGACACAGGATCCGTCGGAGCAGTACTTC

V gene: TRBV6-6
clone size: .
J gene: TRBJ1-2
D gene: TRBD1
CDR3 protein: CASSYEQGPGGYTF
CDR3 DNA: TGTGCCAGCAGTTATGAACAGGGGCCGGGAGGCTACACCTTC

V gene: TRBV13
clone size: .
J gene: TRBJ2-6
D gene: TRBD2
CDR3 protein: CASSFGLAGVAGANVLTF
CDR3 DNA: TGTGCCAGCAGTTTCGGACTAGCGGGGGTTGCTGGGGCCAACGTCCTGACTTTC

V gene: TRBV27
clone size: .
J gene: TRBJ2-1
D gene: TRBD2
CDR3 protein: CASSSILASSYNEQFF
CDR3 DNA: TGTGCCAGCAGTTCAATACTAGCGAGCTCCTACAATGAGCAGTTCTTC

V gene: TRBV5-1
clone size: .
J gene: TRBJ1-1
D gene: .
CDR3 protein: CASSPDAQDTEAFF
CDR3 DNA: TGCGCCAGCAGCCCGGATGCACAGGACACTGAAGCTTTCTTT

V gene: TRBV2
clone size: few
J gene: TRBJ1-4
D gene: .
CDR3 protein: CASSVRPGANEKLFF
CDR3 DNA: TGTGCCAGCAGTGTTCGCCCAGGGGCTAATGAAAAACTGTTTTTT

V gene: TRBV27
clone size: once
J gene: TRBJ1-2
D gene: .
CDR3 protein: CASSRGSWDGYTF
CDR3 DNA: TGTGCCAGCAGTCGGGGGAGCTGGGATGGCTACACCTTC

V gene: TRBV2
clone size: .
J gene: TRBJ1-4
D gene: TRBD1
CDR3 protein: CASSPASTTGVEKLFF
CDR3 DNA: TGTGCCAGCAGTCCAGCATCAACGACAGGGGTCGAAAAACTGTTTTTT